One and the same sample provided the 20 T cell receptor beta chains below, sequenced in a study of chemoradiotherapy in HPV16-positive cancers. TCRdb keeps only in-frame clones here, not all; method: immunoSEQ multiplex PCR. The sample has around 30,000 clones, roughly 90% seen once. The specimen comprised blood, sampled from a patient who underwent chemoradiotherapy. The receptors shown here come from a human donor with HPV-associated anogenital cancer.

The chain carries TRBV7-2 and TRBJ2-5, with D perhaps TRBD1 or TRBD2 (6 bases each). This CDR3 has 17 amino acids. V was shortened by 5 bases and J by 0 bases, with 19 bases between the two germline ends. CDR1 SGHTA and CDR2 FQGNSA come from the germline V gene. The CDR3 DNA sequence: TGTGCCAGCAGCAACAGCCGGGGGCCCAAGTACCAAGAGACCCAGTACTTC. Protein product: CASSNSRGPKYQETQYF.

The chain combines TRBV7-2 with TRBJ1-5; D not certain. This CDR3 is built from 16 residues. Trimming shortened V by 3 bases and J by 0 bases, and 12 bases separated the two germline ends. CDR1 is SGHTA and CDR2 is FQGNSA in the germline V gene. CDR3 residues: CASSLMGFDSNQPQHF. CDR3 coding DNA: TGTGCCAGCAGCTTGATGGGTTTCGATAGCAATCAGCCCCAGCATTTT. Full variable domain (missing parts from reference TRBV7-2 and TRBJ1-5): GAGVSQSPSNKVTEKGKDVELRCDPISGHTALYWYRQSLGQGLEFLIYFQGNSAPDKSGLPSDRFSAERTGGSVSTLTIQRTQQEDSAVYLCASSLMGFDSNQPQHFGDGTRLSIL.

The chain employs TRBV6-7 and TRBJ1-2, with 8 bases identical to TRBD1. TRBV6-7 qualifies as an ORF whose function is uncertain. V lost 5 bases to trimming and J lost 7 bases; unmatched junction nucleotides: 12. This CDR3 has 15 amino acids. The CDR3: CASSERTGQATGYTF. For the CDR3, the DNA is TGTGCCAGCAGTGAACGGACAGGGCAGGCAACTGGCTACACCTTC.

This chain joins TRBV30 and TRBJ1-2; a possible D gene is TRBD1 (6 bases). The CDR3 loop spans 12 amino acids. CDR1 GTSNPN and CDR2 SVGIG come from the germline V gene (reference sequence). V lost 0 bases to trimming and J lost 5 bases, with 7 bases between them. CDR3 bases: TGTGCCTGGAGTGTAGGGGGATATGGCTACACCTTC. It encodes CAWSVGGYGYTF. Full variable domain (remainder filled in from reference TRBV30 and TRBJ1-2): SQTIHQWPATLVQPVGSPLSLECTVEGTSNPNLYWYRQAAGRGLQLLFYSVGIGQISSEVPQNLSASRPQDRQFILSSKKLLLSDSGFYLCAWSVGGYGYTFGSGTRLTVV.

The chain combines TRBV11-2 with TRBJ2-3; D ambiguous. The CDR3 extends over 12 amino acids. Germline V gene data show CDR1 as SGHAT and CDR2 as FQNNGV. V dropped 3 bases and J dropped 6 bases, with 7 bases sitting between them. The chain's CDR3 is CASSFGLDTQYF. The CDR3 DNA sequence: TGTGCCAGCAGCTTCGGCCTGGATACGCAGTATTTT.

This sequence joins TRBV11-2 and TRBJ2-1; D remains ambiguous. This CDR3 spans 14 amino acids. Germline V lookup: CDR1 SGHAT, CDR2 FQNNGV. Trimming took 2 bases from V and 7 from J, leaving 12 bases between them. The DNA for the CDR3 is TGTGCCAGCAGCTTACGGCAGATTAAAAATGAGCAGTTCTTC. Protein product: CASSLRQIKNEQFF.

V and J are TRBV29-1 and TRBJ1-4; TRBD1 is a possible D gene (5 bases). The CDR3 has 13 amino acids. Germline CDR1 SQVTM, CDR2 ANQGSEA. Trimming stripped 6 bases from V and 12 bases from J, with 20 bases between. In DNA, the CDR3 is TGCAGCGTCAGGGACTCGGCCGTGAAAGAACTGTTTTTT. This translates into CSVRDSAVKELFF.

This clone is a singleton in its sample. This sequence joins TRBV5-6 and TRBJ2-7; 9 bases are a match to TRBD1. This CDR3 contains 17 residues. CDR1 SGHDT and CDR2 YYEEEE come from the germline V gene. V shed 6 bases, J shed 6 bases, and the junction held 19 bases outside the gene matches. The CDR3 here is CASNRRRRTGVEGEQYF. The CDR3 coding sequence is TGTGCCAGCAACCGGCGGCGGCGGACAGGGGTCGAGGGCGAGCAGTACTTC.

Only a few counts were recorded for this clone. This chain uses TRBV5-1 with TRBJ1-6; possibly TRBD1 for D (5 bases). The V end lost 5 bases, the J end lost 7 bases, and 7 bases lay between the germline ends. Germline lookup yields CDR1 SGHRS and CDR2 YFSETQ. The CDR3 runs 12 residues. This CDR3 is CASSSGNSPLHF. The CDR3 bases are TGCGCCAGCAGTTCAGGGAATTCACCCCTCCACTTT.

This chain links TRBV18 with TRBJ1-5; 10 bases are shared with TRBD1. Germline-derived CDR1 and CDR2 are KGHSH and LQKENI. The CDR3 runs to 17 residues. Germline trimming cut 3 bases from V and 0 bases from J; bases unmatched to any gene: 5. CDR3 coding DNA: TGTGCCAGCTCACCTGGGACAGGGGTTTTTAGCAATCAGCCCCAGCATTTT. It codes for CASSPGTGVFSNQPQHF.

This sequence joins TRBV9 and TRBJ1-5, with TRBD1 as a possible D gene (6 bases). CDR1 SGDLS and CDR2 YYNGEE come from the germline V gene. The CDR3 consists of 15 residues. V was cut by 0 bases and J by 6 bases, with 13 bases left in between. CDR3 nucleotide sequence: TGTGCCAGCAGCGTAGACGGGACATCACGTCAGCCCCAGCATTTT. As protein: CASSVDGTSRQPQHF.

The chain is built from TRBV6-5 and TRBJ2-5; 8 bases align to TRBD2. The CDR3 covers 15 residues. Trimming at V came to 1 base and at J to 4 bases, leaving 5 bases not matched to a gene. Germline V lookup: CDR1 MNHEY, CDR2 SVGAGI. The CDR3 coding sequence is TGTGCCAGCAGTTACTTCGGGGGGGGCAGAGAGACCCAGTACTTC. Amino acids: CASSYFGGGRETQYF.

The rearrangement links TRBV11-2 to TRBJ2-7, with 12 bases aligning to TRBD2. The CDR3 runs to 15 residues. Germline loops: CDR1 SGHAT, CDR2 FQNNGV. V was pared by 7 bases and J by 5 bases, with 9 bases of the junction left unmatched. CDR3 bases: TGTGCCAGCACCCCCCTAGCGGGGGGGCCGGACGAGCAGTACTTC. Translating it yields CASTPLAGGPDEQYF.

The CDR3 protein is CASSRTLGGARYF. For the CDR3, the DNA is TGTGCCAGCAGCCGAACCCTCGGGGGGGCCCGGTATTTT. The chain links TRBV7-3 to TRBJ2-3; the match to TRBD2 covers 8 bases. V gave up 5 bases and J gave up 14 bases; unmatched junction bases: 12. Germline CDR1 and CDR2: SGHTA and FQGTGA. The CDR3 totals 13 residues.

The table lists this clone with a count of one. The rearrangement links TRBV4-1 to TRBJ2-7, with a tentative D call TRBD2 (5 bases). The V gene's germline CDR1 is MGHRA and CDR2 YSYEKL. The V and J ends lost 5 bases and 6 bases respectively, with 17 bases between them. This CDR3 contains 14 residues. The CDR3 loop reads CASSSGFGGREQYF. CDR3 nucleotide sequence: TGCGCCAGCAGCTCCGGCTTTGGAGGACGCGAGCAGTACTTC.

This clone was detected only a few times. This chain joins TRBV10-3 and TRBJ1-6; 10 nucleotides agree with TRBD1. CDR1 is ENHRY and CDR2 is SYGVKD in the germline V gene. V lost 7 bases and J lost 0; bases outside the gene matches: 3. This CDR3 has 16 amino acids. This CDR3 is CAIKGQGSSYNSPLHF. The CDR3 region has the DNA TGTGCCATCAAGGGACAGGGGAGCTCCTATAATTCACCCCTCCACTTT.

J is TRBJ2-6 and V is TRBV5-8; possible D gene TRBD2, 6 bases. Germline CDR1 reads SGHTS; CDR2 reads YDEGEE. The CDR3 contains 17 residues. Trimming took 3 bases from V and 0 from J, leaving 13 bases between them. CDR3 residues: CASSYRERISGANVLTF. DNA for the CDR3: TGTGCCAGCAGCTACCGGGAGAGGATCTCTGGGGCCAACGTCCTGACTTTC.

The J gene is TRBJ1-3, the V gene TRBV6-1, with 7 nucleotides matching TRBD1. Trimming at V came to 6 bases and at J to 3 bases, leaving 5 bases not matched to a gene. The germline CDR1 and CDR2 sequences are MNHNS and SASEGT. The CDR3 has 14 residues. CDR3 nucleotides: TGTGCCAGCAGAGACAGGGTAATTGGAAACACCATATATTTT. Amino acid sequence: CASRDRVIGNTIYF.

The CDR3 here is CASGGGGAGEQFF. CDR3 DNA sequence: TGTGCCAGTGGCGGCGGGGGGGCCGGTGAGCAGTTCTTC. This chain connects TRBV19 to TRBJ2-1; the match to TRBD2 covers 9 bases. CDR3 length equals 13 residues. The V segment lost 8 bases and the J segment 9 bases; nucleotides outside the gene matches: 8. Germline V CDR1 and CDR2: LNHDA, SQIVND (reference sequence).

This rearrangement joins TRBV6-6 to TRBJ1-2; TRBD1 might be the D (5 bases). V was pared by 5 bases and J by 2 bases, with 12 bases between. This CDR3 comprises 14 residues. CDR1 and CDR2 from the germline V gene are MNHNY and SVGAGI (reference sequence). CDR3 protein: CASSTRDGNYGYTF. In DNA, the CDR3 is TGTGCCAGCAGTACCCGGGACGGGAACTATGGCTACACCTTC.